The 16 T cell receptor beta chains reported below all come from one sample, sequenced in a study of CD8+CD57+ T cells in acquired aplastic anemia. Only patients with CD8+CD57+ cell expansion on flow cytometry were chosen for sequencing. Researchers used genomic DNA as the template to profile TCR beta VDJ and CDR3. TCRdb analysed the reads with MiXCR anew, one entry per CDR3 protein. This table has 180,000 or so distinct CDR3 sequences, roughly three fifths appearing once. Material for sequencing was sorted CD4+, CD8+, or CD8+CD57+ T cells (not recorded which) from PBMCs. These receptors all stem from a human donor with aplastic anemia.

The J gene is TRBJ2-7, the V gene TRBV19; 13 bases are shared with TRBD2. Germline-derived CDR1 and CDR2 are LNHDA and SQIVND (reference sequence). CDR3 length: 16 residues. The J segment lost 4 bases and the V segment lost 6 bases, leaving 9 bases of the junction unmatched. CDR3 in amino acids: CASRQPGLAGSYEQYF. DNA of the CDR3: TGTGCCAGTAGGCAACCGGGACTAGCGGGGTCGTACGAGCAGTACTTC. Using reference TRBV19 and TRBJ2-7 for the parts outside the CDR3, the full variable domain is DGGITQSPKYLFRKEGQNVTLSCEQNLNHDAMYWYRQDPGQGLRLIYYSQIVNDFQKGDIAEGYSVSREKKESFPLTVTSAQKNPTAFYLCASRQPGLAGSYEQYFGPGTRLTVT.

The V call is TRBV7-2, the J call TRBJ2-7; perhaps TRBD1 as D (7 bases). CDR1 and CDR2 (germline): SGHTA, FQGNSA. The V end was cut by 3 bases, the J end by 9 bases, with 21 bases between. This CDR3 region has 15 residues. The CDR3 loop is CASSFSGGISEGQYF. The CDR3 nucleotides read TGTGCCAGCAGCTTCTCAGGGGGGATTTCTGAGGGGCAGTACTTC.

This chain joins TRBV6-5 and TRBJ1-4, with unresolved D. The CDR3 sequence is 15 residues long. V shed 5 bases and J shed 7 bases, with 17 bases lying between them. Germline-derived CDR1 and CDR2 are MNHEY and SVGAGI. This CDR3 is CASSPTPEWGEKLFF. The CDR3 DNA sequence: TGTGCCAGCAGTCCAACCCCCGAGTGGGGTGAAAAACTGTTTTTT.

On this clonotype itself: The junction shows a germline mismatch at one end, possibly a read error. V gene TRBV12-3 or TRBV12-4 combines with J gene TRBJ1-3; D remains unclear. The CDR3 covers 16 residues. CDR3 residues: CASSLKRLSSGDTIYF. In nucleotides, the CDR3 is TGTGCCAGCAGTCTTAAGAGGCTGAGCTCTGGAGACACCATATATTTT.

The CDR3 reads CASSFPGANVLTF. CDR3 coding DNA: TGTGCCAGCAGTTTTCCTGGGGCCAACGTCCTGACTTTC. The chain recombines TRBV12-3 or TRBV12-4 with TRBJ2-6; no firm D call. V was shortened by 3 bases and J by 2 bases, with 2 bases between the two germline ends. The CDR3 has 13 residues.

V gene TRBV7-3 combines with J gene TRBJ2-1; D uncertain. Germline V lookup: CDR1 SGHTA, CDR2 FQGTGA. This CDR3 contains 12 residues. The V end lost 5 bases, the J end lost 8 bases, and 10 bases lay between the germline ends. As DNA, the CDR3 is TGTGCCAGCAGCCCCCAGTCAGATGAGCAGTTCTTC. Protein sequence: CASSPQSDEQFF.

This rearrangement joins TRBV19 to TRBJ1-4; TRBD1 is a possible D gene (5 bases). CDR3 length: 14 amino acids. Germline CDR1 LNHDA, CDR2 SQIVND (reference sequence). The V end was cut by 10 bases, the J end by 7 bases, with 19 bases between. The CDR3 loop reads CATSSGRDVEKLFF. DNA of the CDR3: TGTGCCACCTCATCAGGGCGTGATGTTGAAAAACTGTTTTTT.

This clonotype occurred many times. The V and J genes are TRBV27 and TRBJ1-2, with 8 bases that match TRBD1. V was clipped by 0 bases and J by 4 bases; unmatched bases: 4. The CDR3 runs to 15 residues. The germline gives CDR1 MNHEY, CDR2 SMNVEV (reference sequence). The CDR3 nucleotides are TGTGCCAGCAGTTTATCCGCCACAGGGGGCTATGGCTACACCTTC. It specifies CASSLSATGGYGYTF.

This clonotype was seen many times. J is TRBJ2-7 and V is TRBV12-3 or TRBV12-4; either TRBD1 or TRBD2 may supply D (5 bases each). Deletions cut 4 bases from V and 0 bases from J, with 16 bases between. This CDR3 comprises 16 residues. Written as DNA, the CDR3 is TGTGCCAGCAGTTCGTCCGGGACGGAGGTCTCCTACGAGCAGTACTTC. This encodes CASSSSGTEVSYEQYF.

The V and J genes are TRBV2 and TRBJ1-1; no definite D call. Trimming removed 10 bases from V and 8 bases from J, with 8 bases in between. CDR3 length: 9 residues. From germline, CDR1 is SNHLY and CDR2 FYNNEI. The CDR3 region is CAITAEAFF. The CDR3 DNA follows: TGTGCCATAACGGCGGAAGCTTTCTTT.

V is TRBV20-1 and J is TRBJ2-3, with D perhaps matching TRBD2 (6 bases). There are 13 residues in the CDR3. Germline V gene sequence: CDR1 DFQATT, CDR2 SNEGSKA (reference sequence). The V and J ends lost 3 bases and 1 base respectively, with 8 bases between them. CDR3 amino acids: CSASIAGTDTQYF. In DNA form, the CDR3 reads TGCAGTGCTAGCATAGCGGGCACAGATACGCAGTATTTT.

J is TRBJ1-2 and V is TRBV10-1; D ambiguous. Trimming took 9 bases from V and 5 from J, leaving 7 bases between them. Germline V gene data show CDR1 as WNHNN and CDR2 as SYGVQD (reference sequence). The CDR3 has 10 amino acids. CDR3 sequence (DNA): TGCGCCAGGTTGATATATGGCTACACCTTC. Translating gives CARLIYGYTF.

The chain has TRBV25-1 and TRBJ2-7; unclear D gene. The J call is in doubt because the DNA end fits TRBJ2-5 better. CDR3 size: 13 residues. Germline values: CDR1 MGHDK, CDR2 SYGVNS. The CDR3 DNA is TGTGCCAGCAGTCCAGATATTGGAGAGACCCAGTACTTC. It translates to CASSPDIGETQYF.

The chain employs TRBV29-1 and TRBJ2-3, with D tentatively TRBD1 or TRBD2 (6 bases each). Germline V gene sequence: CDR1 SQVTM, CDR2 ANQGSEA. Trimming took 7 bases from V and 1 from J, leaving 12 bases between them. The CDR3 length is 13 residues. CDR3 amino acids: CSAARGRTDTQYF. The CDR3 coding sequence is TGCAGCGCTGCCCGGGGGCGCACAGATACGCAGTATTTT.

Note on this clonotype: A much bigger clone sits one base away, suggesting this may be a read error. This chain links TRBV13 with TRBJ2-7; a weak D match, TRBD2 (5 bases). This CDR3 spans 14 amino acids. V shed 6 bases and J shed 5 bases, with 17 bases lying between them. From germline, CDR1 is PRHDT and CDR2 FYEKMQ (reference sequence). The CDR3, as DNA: TGTGCCAGCAGGGAGGCGAGGGCCCCCAACGAGCAGTACTTC. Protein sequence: CASREARAPNEQYF. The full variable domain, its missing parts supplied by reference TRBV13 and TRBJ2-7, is AAGVIQSPRHLIKEKRETATLKCYPIPRHDTVYWYQQGPGQDPQFLISFYEKMQSDKGSIPDRFSAQQFSDYHSELNMSSLELGDSALYFCASREARAPNEQYFGPGTRLTVT.

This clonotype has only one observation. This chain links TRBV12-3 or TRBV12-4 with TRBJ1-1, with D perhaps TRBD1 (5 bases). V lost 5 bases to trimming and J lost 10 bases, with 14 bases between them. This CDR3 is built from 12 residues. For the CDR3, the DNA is TGTGCCAGCAGTCCGGGACCATCGAGAGCTTTCTTT. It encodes CASSPGPSRAFF.